Listed below are T cell receptor beta chains from one sample, sequenced in a study of blood T cell repertoires in COVID-19. This table comes from immunoSEQ multiplex PCR, and its TCRdb copy is limited to in-frame clones, with some not included. The repertoire holds some 220,000 clones, with around 80% as singletons. The sample was peripheral blood. All receptors come from a man aged 45-65 years with active or convalescent COVID-19. Each CDR3 is given with its conserved first and last residue. D genes are given only for firm matches. Only part of the rows carry a size: once, few, many, or a class if the clone is expanded.

NA,TRBJ1-1,TRBV11-2,NA,TGTGCCAGCAGCTTGTCGTTTGACACTGAAGCTTTCTTT,CASSLSFDTEAFF
NA,TRBJ1-3,TRBV7-9,NA,TGTGCCAGCAGCCCAGTATACTCTGGAAACACCATATATTTT,CASSPVYSGNTIYF
NA,TRBJ1-3,TRBV4-2,once,TGTGCCAGCAGCCAAGATGGGTATCAGGTTACTGGAAACACCATATATTTT,CASSQDGYQVTGNTIYF
NA,TRBJ1-2,TRBV5-4,NA,TGTGCCAGCAGCCGGGGGGAGAGCTATGGCTACACCTTC,CASSRGESYGYTF
TRBD2,TRBJ2-1,TRBV12-5,NA,TGTGCTAGTGGTTTGGAACTAGCGGGGGCCTACAATGAGCAGTTCTTC,CASGLELAGAYNEQFF
TRBD1,TRBJ1-6,TRBV4-1,few,TGCGCCAGCAGCCTTCCGGGACAGGTCAATTCACCCCTCCACTTT,CASSLPGQVNSPLHF
NA,TRBJ2-3,TRBV6-2/TRBV6-3,NA,TGTGCCAGCAGTTACCTCGACCGCGGGGCAGATACGCAGTATTTT,CASSYLDRGADTQYF
NA,TRBJ2-7,TRBV7-9,NA,TGTGCCAGCAGCTTAGAGGGGAAAGTTTACGAGCAGTACTTC,CASSLEGKVYEQYF
NA,TRBJ2-2,TRBV3-1/TRBV3-2,once,TGTGCCAGCAGCTCCGGACTGATAAACACCGGGGAGCTGTTTTTT,CASSSGLINTGELFF
NA,TRBJ2-1,TRBV5-5,NA,TGTGCCAGCAGCTTGGAGGCAACTAGCTCCTACAATGAGCAGTTCTTC,CASSLEATSSYNEQFF
TRBD1,TRBJ1-1,TRBV19,NA,TGTGCCAGTAGGCACTCGACAGGGGCGGGGAACACTGAAGCTTTCTTT,CASRHSTGAGNTEAFF
TRBD1,TRBJ1-2,TRBV28,NA,TGTGCCAGCAGTTTATACAGGGGCGGCTACACCTTC,CASSLYRGGYTF
TRBD1,TRBJ1-4,TRBV7-2,NA,TGTGCCAGCAGCTTAAGACAGGGGGCTTTAAATGAAAAACTGTTTTTT,CASSLRQGALNEKLFF
NA,TRBJ2-3,TRBV5-4,NA,TGTGCCAGCAGCTTCCCCTTGGCGGATCCTCGCACAGATACGCAGTATTTT,CASSFPLADPRTDTQYF
NA,TRBJ2-1,TRBV18,NA,TGTGCCAGCTCAAAAACAGGGTCACTAAACTACAATGAGCAGTTCTTC,CASSKTGSLNYNEQFF
NA,TRBJ2-2,TRBV2,NA,TGTGCCAGCATTCGCGACAGGATCAACGGGGAGCTGTTTTTT,CASIRDRINGELFF
NA,TRBJ2-1,TRBV19,NA,TGTGCCAGTAGTTATACAGGGAGCTCCTACAATGAGCAGTTCTTC,CASSYTGSSYNEQFF
TRBD1,TRBJ1-2,TRBV30,NA,TGTGCCTGGAGTCGGATGGGGACAGTTAACTATGGCTACACCTTC,CAWSRMGTVNYGYTF
TRBD2,TRBJ2-1,TRBV28,once,TGTGCCAGCAGTCCCAGACTAGCGGGGGCTTTATTTGACAATGAGCAGTTCTTC,CASSPRLAGALFDNEQFF
NA,TRBJ1-1,TRBV29-1,NA,TGCAGCGTTGGCCGCGACAGTAGCACTGAAGCTTTCTTT,CSVGRDSSTEAFF
TRBD1,TRBJ2-5,TRBV24-1,NA,TGTGCCACCAGTGGCAGGGGGCGGGAGACCCAGTACTTC,CATSGRGRETQYF
NA,TRBJ2-7,TRBV6-2/TRBV6-3,few,TGTGCCAGCAGTTTCTACCAAAGCTCCTACGAGCAGTACTTC,CASSFYQSSYEQYF
TRBD1,TRBJ2-2,TRBV5-1,NA,TGCGCCAGCAGCGCGACAGGGGGCTGGGTCGGGGAGCTGTTTTTT,CASSATGGWVGELFF
TRBD2,TRBJ2-3,TRBV28,NA,TGTGCCAGCAGTTTTCGACTAGCGGTGAGCACAGATACGCAGTATTTT,CASSFRLAVSTDTQYF
TRBD2,TRBJ2-3,TRBV6-2/TRBV6-3,NA,TGTGCCAGCAGTTACCCCCTTACCAGACTAGCCACCACAGATACGCAGTATTTT,CASSYPLTRLATTDTQYF
NA,TRBJ1-4,TRBV2,NA,TGTGCCAGCGGGGGCGGAACTAATGAAAAACTGTTTTTT,CASGGGTNEKLFF
NA,TRBJ1-2,TRBV28,NA,TGTGCCAGCAGTTTAGGTGGGCCCGGCTATGGCTACACCTTC,CASSLGGPGYGYTF
NA,TRBJ1-2,TRBV5-4,NA,TGTGCCAGCAGCCCGGAGTGGGGGGGCTCTGGCTACACCTTC,CASSPEWGGSGYTF
TRBD1,TRBJ1-5,TRBV15,NA,TGTGCCACCAGCATACAGGGGGGTCAGCCCCAGCATTTT,CATSIQGGQPQHF
NA,TRBJ1-4,TRBV28,NA,TGTGCCAGCAGTATTCCGACGGATCTAGGAGAAAAACTGTTTTTT,CASSIPTDLGEKLFF
TRBD1,TRBJ1-5,TRBV2,NA,TGTGCCAGCGGACAGGGGGCCGAGAGGCCCCAGCATTTT,CASGQGAERPQHF
TRBD1,TRBJ1-5,TRBV19,NA,TGTGCCAGTAGTATTGCCGGGACAGGGTATGATCAGCCCCAGCATTTT,CASSIAGTGYDQPQHF
TRBD1,TRBJ1-1,TRBV5-1,NA,TGCGCCAGCAGCTCCGGGACAGGGCCGAACACTGAAGCTTTCTTT,CASSSGTGPNTEAFF
TRBD1,TRBJ1-1,TRBV25-1,NA,TGTGCCAGCAGTGATCCAGGACAGGGAGTACTCACTGAAGCTTTCTTT,CASSDPGQGVLTEAFF
TRBD1,TRBJ2-1,TRBV7-2,NA,TGTGCCAGCAGCTATGACAGGGGGCGGGATGAGCAGTTCTTC,CASSYDRGRDEQFF
TRBD2,TRBJ2-1,TRBV6-2/TRBV6-3,NA,TGTGCCAGCAGCCCTCTTCGGCGGGGGGAAAACAATGAGCAGTTCTTC,CASSPLRRGENNEQFF
TRBD1,TRBJ2-2,TRBV10-3,NA,TGTGCCATCCGGGACAGAAACACCGGGGAGCTGTTTTTT,CAIRDRNTGELFF
NA,TRBJ2-3,TRBV5-1,NA,TGCGCCAGCAGCTTGGTGTTAGCGGCTAGCACAGATACGCAGTATTTT,CASSLVLAASTDTQYF
NA,TRBJ1-6,TRBV2,few,TGTGCCAGCAGCACCGCAGTACCCCTCCACTTT,CASSTAVPLHF
NA,TRBJ2-1,TRBV7-2,NA,TGTGCCAGCAGCTGGAGCTCCTACAATGAGCAGTTCTTC,CASSWSSYNEQFF
TRBD2,TRBJ2-7,TRBV27,NA,TGTGCCAGCAGGGGGACTATGGGCGAGCAGTACTTC,CASRGTMGEQYF
NA,TRBJ1-3,TRBV3-1/TRBV3-2,NA,TGTGCCAGCAGCCAAGGGCGGAAAACCATATATTTT,CASSQGRKTIYF
TRBD2,TRBJ2-7,TRBV7-9,NA,TGTGCCAGCAGCCCGCGGACTAGCGGGAGCCTCTCCTACGAGCAGTACTTC,CASSPRTSGSLSYEQYF
NA,TRBJ2-7,TRBV4-3,NA,TGCGCCAGCAGCCAAGATCAGAGGGCATTCTACGAGCAGTACTTC,CASSQDQRAFYEQYF
TRBD2,TRBJ2-1,TRBV3-1/TRBV3-2,NA,TGTGCCAGCAGTCAACGAATAGCGGGGGTCTCCTACAATGAGCAGTTCTTC,CASSQRIAGVSYNEQFF
TRBD1,TRBJ1-3,TRBV28,NA,TGTGCCAGCGGAAATGGACAGGGTCTTGCAGGAAACACCATATATTTT,CASGNGQGLAGNTIYF
NA,TRBJ1-1,TRBV4-3,NA,TGCGCCAGCAGCCACCCGGTGAGGGGGACGGAAACTTTCTTT,CASSHPVRGTETFF
TRBD2,TRBJ2-1,TRBV7-2,NA,TGTGCCAGCAGCGGACTAGCGGGAGTTCATGAGCAGTTCTTC,CASSGLAGVHEQFF
NA,TRBJ2-7,TRBV28,NA,TGTGCCAGCAGTTTCCCCGACAGACTCCTGGGAGAGCAGTACTTC,CASSFPDRLLGEQYF
TRBD1,TRBJ1-1,TRBV7-3,NA,TGTGCCAGCAGCTTAATGGGACAGGCTTCTGAAGCTTTCTTT,CASSLMGQASEAFF
TRBD1,TRBJ1-1,TRBV27,once,TGTGCCAGCAGTTTAATTATGGACAGGGGCGAAGCTTTCTTT,CASSLIMDRGEAFF